This TCR beta chain stems from a study of beta chain features in type 1 diabetes. Overall study findings and caveats: Whether TCRB rearrangement is influenced by HLA type was left unresolved in this analysis. VDJ junctions from patients with type 1 diabetes contained fewer insertions and more deletions. TCRB CDR3s were moderately but significantly shorter in Type 1 diabetes patients in all four CD4+ subsets.

In the case of this clone: Antigen: not known.

Stem cell-like memory, regulatory, central memory and naive CD4+ cells were sorted via CD45RO/CCR7/CD25/CD127/CD95/CD27. Every bit of the isolated RNA underwent reverse transcription, so sequencing read expressed TCRB transcripts. Some 3.6 million reads was the average for naive, central memory and regulatory T cell samples. Sequenced by immunoSEQ multiplex PCR; TCRdb stores in-frame clones only, minus some. The sample has some 160,000 clones, 9% seen once; the top ten hold under 0.85%. The sample taken for sequencing was central memory CD4+ T cells from blood. The sequence was obtained from a woman in her 30s with type 1 diabetes.

The CDR3: CASSDYAGSTGELFF. DNA of the CDR3: TGTGCCAGCAGCGACTATGCCGGGTCCACCGGGGAGCTGTTTTTT. The J gene is TRBJ2-2, the V gene TRBV7-3, with TRBD2 as a possible D gene (5 bases). The CDR3 is made up of 15 amino acids. Between the trimmed V and J ends, which lost 5 bases and 4 bases, there was a span of 14 bases. Germline values: CDR1 SGHTA, CDR2 FQGTGA.